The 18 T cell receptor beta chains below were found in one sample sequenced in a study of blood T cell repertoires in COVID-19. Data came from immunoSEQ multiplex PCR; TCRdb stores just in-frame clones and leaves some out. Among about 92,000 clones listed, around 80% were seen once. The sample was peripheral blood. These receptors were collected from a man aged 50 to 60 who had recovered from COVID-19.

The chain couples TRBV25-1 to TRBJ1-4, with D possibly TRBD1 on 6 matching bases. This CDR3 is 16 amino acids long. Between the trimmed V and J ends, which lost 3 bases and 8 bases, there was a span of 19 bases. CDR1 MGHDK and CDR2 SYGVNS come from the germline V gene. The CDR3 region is CASSDPLQGIMEKLFF. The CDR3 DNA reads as TGTGCCAGCAGTGACCCACTCCAGGGGATTATGGAAAAACTGTTTTTT.

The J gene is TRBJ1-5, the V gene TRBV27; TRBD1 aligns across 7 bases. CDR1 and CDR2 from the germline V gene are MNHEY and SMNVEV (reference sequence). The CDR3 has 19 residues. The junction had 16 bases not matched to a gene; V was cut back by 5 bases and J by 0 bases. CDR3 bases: TGTGCCAGCAGTACCCGAGGAAGGGGGCGTTCGTATAGCAATCAGCCCCAGCATTTT. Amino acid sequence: CASSTRGRGRSYSNQPQHF.

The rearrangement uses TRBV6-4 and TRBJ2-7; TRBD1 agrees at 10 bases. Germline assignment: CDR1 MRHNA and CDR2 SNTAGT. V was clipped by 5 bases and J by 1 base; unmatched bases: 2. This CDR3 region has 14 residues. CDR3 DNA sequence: TGTGCCAGCAGTAGGGACAGGGGTTCCTACGAGCAGTACTTC. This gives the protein CASSRDRGSYEQYF.

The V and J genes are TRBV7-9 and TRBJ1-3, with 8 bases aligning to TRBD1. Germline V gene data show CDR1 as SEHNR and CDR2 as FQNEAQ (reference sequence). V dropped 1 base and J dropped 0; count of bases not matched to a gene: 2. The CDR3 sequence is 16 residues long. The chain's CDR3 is CASSLVGQGSGNTIYF. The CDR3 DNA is TGTGCCAGCAGCTTAGTTGGACAGGGCTCTGGAAACACCATATATTTT. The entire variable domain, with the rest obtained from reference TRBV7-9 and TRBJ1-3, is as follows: DTGVSQNPRHKITKRGQNVTFRCDPISEHNRLYWYRQTLGQGPEFLTYFQNEAQLEKSRLLSDRFSAERPKGSFSTLEIQRTEQGDSAMYLCASSLVGQGSGNTIYFGEGSWLTVV.

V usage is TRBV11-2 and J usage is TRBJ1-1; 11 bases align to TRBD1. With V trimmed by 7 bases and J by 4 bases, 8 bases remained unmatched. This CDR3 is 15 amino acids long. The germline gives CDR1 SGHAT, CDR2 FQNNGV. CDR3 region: CASIDSGTGGTEAFF. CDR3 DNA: TGTGCCAGCATAGACTCCGGGACAGGGGGCACTGAAGCTTTCTTT.

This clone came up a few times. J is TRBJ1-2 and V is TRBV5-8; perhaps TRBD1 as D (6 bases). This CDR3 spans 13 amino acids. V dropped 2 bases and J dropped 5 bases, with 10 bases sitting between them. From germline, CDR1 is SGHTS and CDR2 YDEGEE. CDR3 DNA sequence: TGTGCCAGCAGCTTCGGGCAGGGGTATGGCTACACCTTC. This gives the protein CASSFGQGYGYTF.

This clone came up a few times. The CDR3 nucleotides are TGTGCCAGCATGGGGATCGGGACAGGGGTACGGCTGTTTTTT. Translation gives CASMGIGTGVRLFF. The chain employs TRBV2 and TRBJ1-4; 10 bases are a match to TRBD1. The CDR3 consists of 14 residues. CDR1 SNHLY and CDR2 FYNNEI come from the germline V gene. V was pared by 7 bases and J by 14 bases, with 13 bases of the junction left unmatched.

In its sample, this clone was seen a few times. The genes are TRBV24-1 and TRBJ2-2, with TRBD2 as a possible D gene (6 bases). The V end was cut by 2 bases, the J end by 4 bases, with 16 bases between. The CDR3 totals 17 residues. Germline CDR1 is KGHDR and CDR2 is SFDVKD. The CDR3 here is CATSDWRGGIGTGELFF. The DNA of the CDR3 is TGTGCCACCAGTGATTGGAGGGGAGGAATAGGCACCGGGGAGCTGTTTTTT.

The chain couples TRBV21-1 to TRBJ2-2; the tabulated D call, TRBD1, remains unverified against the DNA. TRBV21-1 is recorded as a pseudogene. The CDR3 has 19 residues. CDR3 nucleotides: TGTGCCAGCAGCAGACCGGGACAGGGGGCTTTCACGAACACCGGGGAGCTGTTTTTT. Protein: CASSRPGQGAFTNTGELFF.

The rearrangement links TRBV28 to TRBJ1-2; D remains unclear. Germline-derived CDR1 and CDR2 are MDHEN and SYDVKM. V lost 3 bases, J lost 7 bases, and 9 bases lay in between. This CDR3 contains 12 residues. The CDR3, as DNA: TGTGCCAGCAGTTTCGGAACAGCTGGCTACACCTTC. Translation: CASSFGTAGYTF.

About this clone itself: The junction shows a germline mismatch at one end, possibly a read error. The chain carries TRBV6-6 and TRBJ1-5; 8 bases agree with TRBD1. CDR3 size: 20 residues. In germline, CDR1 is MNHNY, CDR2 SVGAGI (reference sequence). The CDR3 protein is CASSYSPSQGAPPFNQPQHF. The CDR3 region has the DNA TGTGCCAGCAGCTACTCGCCCTCTCAGGGGGCCCCCCCTTTCAATCAGCCCCAGCATTTT.

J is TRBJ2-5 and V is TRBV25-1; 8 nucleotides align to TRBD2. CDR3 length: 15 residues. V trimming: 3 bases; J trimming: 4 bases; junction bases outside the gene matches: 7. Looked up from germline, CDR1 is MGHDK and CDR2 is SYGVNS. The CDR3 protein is CASSDPQRGLETQYF. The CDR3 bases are TGTGCCAGCAGTGACCCCCAGCGGGGGTTAGAGACCCAGTACTTC.

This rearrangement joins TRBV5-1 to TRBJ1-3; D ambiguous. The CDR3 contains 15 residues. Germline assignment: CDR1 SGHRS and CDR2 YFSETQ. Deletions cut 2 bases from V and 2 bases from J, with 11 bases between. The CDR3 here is CASSFDGVAGNTIYF. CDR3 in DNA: TGCGCCAGCAGCTTTGACGGGGTGGCTGGAAACACCATATATTTT.

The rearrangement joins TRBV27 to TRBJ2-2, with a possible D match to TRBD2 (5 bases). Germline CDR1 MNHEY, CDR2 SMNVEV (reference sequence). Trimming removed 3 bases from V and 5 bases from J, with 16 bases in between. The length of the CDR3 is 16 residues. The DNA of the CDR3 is TGTGCCAGCAGTTTGATTCCGGTGGGAGATACCGGGGAGCTGTTTTTT. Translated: CASSLIPVGDTGELFF.

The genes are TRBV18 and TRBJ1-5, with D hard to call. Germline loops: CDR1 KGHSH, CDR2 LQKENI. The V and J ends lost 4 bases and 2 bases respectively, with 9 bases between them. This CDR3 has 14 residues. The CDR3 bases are TGTGCCAGCTCACAGAGGGAGGGCAATCAGCCCCAGCATTTT. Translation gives CASSQREGNQPQHF.

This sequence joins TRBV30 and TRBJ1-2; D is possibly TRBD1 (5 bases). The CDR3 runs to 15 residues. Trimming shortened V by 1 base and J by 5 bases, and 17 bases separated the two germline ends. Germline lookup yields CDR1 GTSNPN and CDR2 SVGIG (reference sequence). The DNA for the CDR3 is TGTGCCTGGAGTGGGGGCTCTGGACGGACGTATGGCTACACCTTC. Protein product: CAWSGGSGRTYGYTF.

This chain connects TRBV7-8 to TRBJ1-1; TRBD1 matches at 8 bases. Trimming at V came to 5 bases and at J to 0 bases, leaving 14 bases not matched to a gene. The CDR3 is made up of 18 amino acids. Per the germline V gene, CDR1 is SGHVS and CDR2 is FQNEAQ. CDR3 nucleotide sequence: TGTGCCAGCAGCCCAAGAGACACGACAGGGGTTCTGAACACTGAAGCTTTCTTT. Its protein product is CASSPRDTTGVLNTEAFF.

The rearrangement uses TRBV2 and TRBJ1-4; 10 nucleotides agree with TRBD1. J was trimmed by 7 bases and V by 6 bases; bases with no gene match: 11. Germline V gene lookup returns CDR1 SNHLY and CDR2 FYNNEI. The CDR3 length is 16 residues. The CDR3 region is CASSQNGQGVGEKLFF. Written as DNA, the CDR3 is TGTGCCAGCAGCCAAAACGGACAGGGGGTGGGTGAAAAACTGTTTTTT.